Following are 30 T cell receptor beta chains from one sample sequenced in a study of T cell repertoires in cytomegalovirus infection. Which antigens these TCRs recognize remains unknown. TCRdb re-called the reads with MiXCR, one entry per CDR3 protein. The sample contains 900,000 to 950,000 distinct CDR3 sequences, about a third of which appear only once. The sequences come from cultured CD8+ T cells from PBMCs, collected from culture after CMV antigen stimulation. The receptor source for this set is a human donor in good health (CMV status not recorded). Some clones in this sample may be carry-over from other donors' samples.

The gene calls are TRBV11-1 and TRBJ2-1; D possibly matches TRBD1 or TRBD2 (5 bases each). The CDR3 extends over 19 amino acids. Germline assignment: CDR1 SGHAT and CDR2 FQDESV (reference sequence). The V and J ends lost 1 base and 6 bases respectively, with 25 bases between them. CDR3 region: CASSLGTLWGPEGINEQFF. CDR3 sequence (DNA): TGTGCCAGCAGCTTAGGGACTCTCTGGGGCCCCGAGGGCATCAATGAGCAGTTCTTC. Combining the CDR3 with reference TRBV11-1 and TRBJ2-1 gives the whole variable domain EAEVAQSPRYKITEKSQAVAFWCDPISGHATLYWYRQILGQGPELLVQFQDESVVDDSQLPKDRFSAERLKGVDSTLKIQPAELGDSAMYLCASSLGTLWGPEGINEQFFGPGTRLTVL.

The chain recombines TRBV20-1 with TRBJ1-5; D not resolved. The germline CDR1 and CDR2 sequences are DFQATT and SNEGSKA (reference sequence). Deletions cut 0 bases from V and 2 bases from J, with 8 bases between. This CDR3 spans 14 amino acids. CDR3 sequence: CSAREGLGNQPQHF. In DNA form, the CDR3 reads TGCAGTGCTAGAGAGGGGTTGGGCAATCAGCCCCAGCATTTT.

The table lists this clonotype with a few counts. The gene calls are TRBV6-5 and TRBJ2-7; 7 nucleotides agree with TRBD1. V lost 5 bases to trimming and J lost 6 bases; unmatched junction nucleotides: 4. Germline CDR1 MNHEY, CDR2 SVGAGI. CDR3 length: 12 amino acids. CDR3 nucleotides: TGTGCCAGCAGTCCGACAGGGCGCGAGCAGTACGTC. It codes for CASSPTGREQYV.

The table lists this clonotype with a few counts. V gene TRBV7-2 combines with J gene TRBJ2-7; 11 bases agree with TRBD1. The CDR3 is made up of 14 amino acids. Unmatched junction bases numbered 5, after V lost 5 bases and J lost 5 bases. Germline V gives CDR1 SGHTA, CDR2 FQGNSA. The CDR3 here is CASSTGQGAHEQYV. The CDR3 DNA reads TGTGCCAGCAGCACCGGACAGGGGGCCCACGAGCAGTACGTC.

The V and J genes are TRBV13 and TRBJ1-1, with 8 positions matching TRBD1. This CDR3 region has 16 residues. Germline CDR1 reads PRHDT; CDR2 reads FYEKMQ (reference sequence). Unmatched junction bases numbered 9, after V lost 5 bases and J lost 1 base. CDR3 bases: TGTGCCAGCAGCCAAGCCGGACAGGGCGGGAACACTGAAGCTTTCTTT. Translation gives CASSQAGQGGNTEAFF. Supplemented by reference TRBV13 and TRBJ1-1, the full variable domain reads AAGVIQSPRHLIKEKRETATLKCYPIPRHDTVYWYQQGPGQDPQFLISFYEKMQSDKGSIPDRFSAQQFSDYHSELNMSSLELGDSALYFCASSQAGQGGNTEAFFGQGTRLTVV.

This clonotype was detected a few times. The chain links TRBV6-5 to TRBJ2-2, with 11 bases matching TRBD2. Germline V gene lookup returns CDR1 MNHEY and CDR2 SVGAGI. V shed 0 bases and J 6 bases; nucleotides not matched to a gene: 6. There are 17 residues in the CDR3. The CDR3 nucleotides read TGTGCCAGCAGTTACTCTAGCGGGGGGGCGGTAGCCGGGGAGCTGTTTTTT. Protein: CASSYSSGGAVAGELFF.

This clonotype was seen at least ten times. The chain combines TRBV7-2 with TRBJ2-1; D remains ambiguous. The length of the CDR3 is 15 residues. Germline CDR1 is SGHTA and CDR2 is FQGNSA. V shed 2 bases and J shed 0 bases, with 8 bases lying between them. The CDR3, as DNA: TGTGCCAGCAGCTTATCTACAGCCTCCTACAATGAGCAGTTCTTC. Translated: CASSLSTASYNEQFF. Looking up the rest from reference TRBV7-2 and TRBJ2-1 gives the full variable domain: GAGVSQSPSNKVTEKGKDVELRCDPISGHTALYWYRQSLGQGLEFLIYFQGNSAPDKSGLPSDRFSAERTGGSVSTLTIQRTQQEDSAVYLCASSLSTASYNEQFFGPGTRLTVL.

This clonotype was picked up a small number of times. The V call is TRBV19, the J call TRBJ2-5; TRBD2 might be the D (5 bases). Germline V gives CDR1 LNHDA, CDR2 SQIVND (reference sequence). The V end lost 5 bases, the J end lost 5 bases, and 24 bases lay between the germline ends. The CDR3 runs to 17 residues. The CDR3 nucleotides are TGTGCCAGTAGTGACGAAACGCGGGCCGCTCTTGGGGAGACCCAGTACTTC. This gives the protein CASSDETRAALGETQYF.

This chain joins TRBV6-1 and TRBJ2-1; a weak D match, TRBD1 (6 bases). Germline CDR1 reads MNHNS; CDR2 reads SASEGT. V lost 7 bases, J lost 5 bases, and 12 bases lay in between. The CDR3 totals 13 residues. CDR3: CASIRGQHNEQFF. DNA for the CDR3: TGTGCCAGCATCAGGGGACAACACAATGAGCAGTTCTTC.

The chain is built from TRBV7-8 and TRBJ1-6; D possibly corresponds to TRBD1 (6 bases). CDR1 and CDR2 from the germline V gene are SGHVS and FQNEAQ. V dropped 1 base and J dropped 3 bases, with 13 bases sitting between them. This CDR3 has 17 residues. CDR3 residues: CASSLEVQGNYNSPLHF. In DNA, the CDR3 is TGTGCCAGCAGCTTAGAAGTACAGGGAAACTATAATTCACCCCTCCACTTT. Full variable domain (remainder filled in from reference TRBV7-8 and TRBJ1-6): GAGVSQSPRYKVAKRGQDVALRCDPISGHVSLFWYQQALGQGPEFLTYFQNEAQLDKSGLPSDRFFAERPEGSVSTLKIQRTQQEDSAVYLCASSLEVQGNYNSPLHFGNGTRLTVT.

This chain joins TRBV20-1 and TRBJ1-6; TRBD1 might be the D (5 bases). The CDR3 length is 13 residues. CDR1 is DFQATT, CDR2 SNEGSKA, per germline (reference sequence). Trimming took 5 bases from V and 6 from J, leaving 11 bases between them. The CDR3 loop reads CSAPSGRNSPLHF. The CDR3 DNA follows: TGCAGTGCTCCGTCGGGACGTAATTCACCCCTCCACTTT.

The J gene is TRBJ1-6, the V gene TRBV19; D is uncertain. Trimming shortened V by 3 bases and J by 9 bases, and 15 bases separated the two germline ends. The V gene's germline CDR1 is LNHDA and CDR2 SQIVND (reference sequence). The length of the CDR3 is 15 residues. The CDR3 sequence is CASSIPPGPSSPLHF. CDR3 bases: TGTGCCAGTAGTATCCCGCCGGGCCCCAGTTCACCCCTCCACTTT. The whole variable domain, filled in from reference TRBV19 and TRBJ1-6, reads DGGITQSPKYLFRKEGQNVTLSCEQNLNHDAMYWYRQDPGQGLRLIYYSQIVNDFQKGDIAEGYSVSREKKESFPLTVTSAQKNPTAFYLCASSIPPGPSSPLHFGNGTRLTVT.

This clonotype was recorded a few times. The chain couples TRBV7-2 to TRBJ1-2, with D possibly TRBD1 on 5 matching bases. From germline, CDR1 is SGHTA and CDR2 FQGNSA. This CDR3 comprises 12 residues. Trimming removed 9 bases at V and 5 bases at J, with 13 bases between. The CDR3 DNA is TGTGCCAGAGATGGGGAGGGGTATGGCTACACCTTC. Its translation is CARDGEGYGYTF.

The sample holds a few counts of this clonotype. The V call is TRBV7-9, the J call TRBJ2-2, with 8 positions matching TRBD1. Germline V CDR1 and CDR2: SEHNR, FQNEAQ (reference sequence). With 5 bases clipped from V and 3 bases from J, the junction kept 2 bases outside the gene matches. The CDR3 totals 14 residues. The CDR3 DNA reads TGTGCCAGCAGCGACAGGGGTGACACCGGGGAGCTGTTTTTT. This gives the protein CASSDRGDTGELFF.

The chain carries TRBV25-1 and TRBJ1-1; the D gene is possibly TRBD1 (6 bases). The CDR3 extends over 12 amino acids. V shed 5 bases and J shed 11 bases, with 15 bases lying between them. From germline, CDR1 is MGHDK and CDR2 SYGVNS. The CDR3 region has the DNA TGTGCCAGCAGTCCCCCTTGGGGGGGCGCTTTCTTT. Translated, it gives CASSPPWGGAFF.

This rearrangement joins TRBV7-2 to TRBJ1-4; possibly TRBD1 for D (6 bases). V was cut by 0 bases and J by 6 bases, with 11 bases left in between. Per the germline V gene, CDR1 is SGHTA and CDR2 is FQGNSA. The CDR3 consists of 15 residues. The CDR3: CASSLADSGYEKLFF. The CDR3 DNA reads as TGTGCCAGCAGCTTAGCGGACAGCGGGTATGAAAAACTGTTTTTT.

This clonotype was detected many times. The chain joins TRBV7-8 to TRBJ2-1; 7 bases match TRBD2. This CDR3 is 15 amino acids long. Germline assignment: CDR1 SGHVS and CDR2 FQNEAQ. V lost 0 bases and J lost 7; bases outside the gene matches: 6. The CDR3 reads CASSLATGGSNEQFF. Here the CDR3 DNA reads TGTGCCAGCAGCTTAGCTACGGGGGGATCGAATGAGCAGTTCTTC.

This clonotype appeared a few times. This chain uses TRBV7-9 with TRBJ2-7; TRBD1 agrees at 8 bases. This CDR3 is 14 amino acids long. In germline, CDR1 is SEHNR, CDR2 FQNEAQ (reference sequence). With V trimmed by 7 bases and J by 5 bases, 10 bases remained unmatched. The CDR3 DNA sequence: TGTGCCAGCACCCCACAGGGGGTTATCGACGAGCAGTACTTC. This translates into CASTPQGVIDEQYF.

In this sample, this clonotype turned up a few times. The V gene is TRBV7-2, the J gene TRBJ1-3; a weak D match, TRBD1 (6 bases). The CDR3 sequence is 18 residues long. Germline V lookup: CDR1 SGHTA, CDR2 FQGNSA. Trimming cost V 3 bases and J 2 bases, with 20 bases left between them. The CDR3 here is CASSFSWDHREPGNTIYF. For the CDR3, the DNA is TGTGCCAGCAGCTTCTCCTGGGATCACAGGGAACCTGGAAACACCATATATTTT.

In this sample, this clonotype turned up a few times. The chain couples TRBV7-9 to TRBJ1-1; a possible D gene is TRBD1 (6 bases). The V end lost 1 base, the J end lost 5 bases, and 11 bases lay between the germline ends. Germline V gene sequence: CDR1 SEHNR, CDR2 FQNEAQ (reference sequence). CDR3 length: 14 amino acids. DNA of the CDR3: TGTGCCAGCAGCTTAGAGGGGGGGCGGACTGAAGCTTTCTTT. Translation: CASSLEGGRTEAFF.

The gene calls are TRBV10-2 and TRBJ1-2; D is perhaps TRBD1 (6 bases). Germline V gene sequence: CDR1 WSHSY, CDR2 SAAADI. The V gene lost 5 bases and the J gene lost 6 bases, with 19 bases spanning the gap. This CDR3 contains 15 residues. CDR3 sequence reads: CASSMRLAGENGYTF. As DNA, the CDR3 is TGCGCCAGCAGTATGCGTCTAGCAGGGGAGAATGGCTACACCTTC.

This clonotype was detected a few times. The chain joins TRBV27 to TRBJ1-2; TRBD1 matches 7 bases. V shed 5 bases and J 4 bases; nucleotides not matched to a gene: 7. CDR1 is MNHEY and CDR2 is SMNVEV in the germline V gene (reference sequence). This CDR3 contains 14 residues. The CDR3 region has the DNA TGTGCCAGCAGTCCCTCTCCAGGGGGCTATGGCTACACCTTC. Protein: CASSPSPGGYGYTF.

The chain combines TRBV12-5 with TRBJ1-2; TRBD1 is a possible D gene (5 bases). With 5 bases removed from V and 8 bases from J, the gap between germline ends came to 12 bases. The CDR3 sequence is 12 residues long. Germline CDR1 is LGHNT and CDR2 is FRNRAP. CDR3 DNA: TGTGCTAGTGGTACAGCCCGGGGGGGCTACACCTTC. It encodes CASGTARGGYTF.

The sample holds many counts of this clonotype. This chain links TRBV7-8 with TRBJ2-3; 11 nucleotides match TRBD2. Germline trimming cut 4 bases from V and 2 bases from J; bases unmatched to any gene: 8. CDR1 and CDR2 (germline): SGHVS, FQNEAQ. The CDR3 is 17 amino acids. Here the CDR3 reads CASSYPSGGLATDTQYF. In DNA form, the CDR3 reads TGTGCCAGCAGCTATCCTAGCGGGGGGTTAGCCACAGATACGCAGTATTTT.

This clonotype has just a few counts. This chain links TRBV12-3 or TRBV12-4 with TRBJ2-2; D may match TRBD1 or TRBD2 (5 bases each). CDR3 length equals 15 residues. With 6 bases removed from V and 2 bases from J, the gap between germline ends came to 13 bases. The CDR3 DNA is TGTGCCAGCAGCGAGGGGCGGCTAAACACCGGGGAGCTGTTTTTT. Translating gives CASSEGRLNTGELFF.

The rearrangement joins TRBV15 to TRBJ2-5; no clear D gene. The CDR3 is 16 amino acids. Trimming shortened V by 0 bases and J by 3 bases, and 14 bases separated the two germline ends. In germline, CDR1 is LNHNV, CDR2 YYDKDF (reference sequence). CDR3 residues: CATSRDSDQTKETQYF. The CDR3 coding sequence is TGTGCCACCAGCAGAGATAGTGATCAAACAAAAGAGACCCAGTACTTC.

V and J are TRBV27 and TRBJ1-1; TRBD1 is a possible D gene (6 bases). Germline CDR1 MNHEY, CDR2 SMNVEV (reference sequence). The germline V and J ends were trimmed by 3 bases and 4 bases, with 15 bases remaining between them. The CDR3 has 15 residues. This chain's CDR3 is CASSFAGGEGTEAFF. CDR3 DNA sequence: TGTGCCAGCAGTTTCGCGGGGGGCGAGGGCACTGAAGCTTTCTTT.

The rearrangement uses TRBV27 and TRBJ2-7, with D tentatively TRBD1 (6 bases). The CDR3 is 14 amino acids. The germline V and J ends were trimmed by 0 bases and 6 bases, with 12 bases remaining between them. CDR1 and CDR2 (germline): MNHEY, SMNVEV (reference sequence). The CDR3 region has the DNA TGTGCCAGCAGTTTATCGCACAGGGCGACCGAGCAGTACTTC. It specifies CASSLSHRATEQYF.

Many counts were recorded for this clonotype. The chain is built from TRBV12-3 or TRBV12-4 and TRBJ1-4, with D unclear. V lost 7 bases and J 8 bases, leaving 11 bases between the germline ends. This CDR3 has 12 amino acids. This CDR3 is CASTSDGEKLFF. CDR3 coding DNA: TGTGCCAGCACCTCCGACGGCGAAAAACTGTTTTTT.

This clonotype was counted a few times. The chain links TRBV5-5 to TRBJ1-4, with D maybe TRBD1 (6 bases). V shed 0 bases and J shed 7 bases, with 19 bases lying between them. Germline CDR1 reads SGHKS; CDR2 reads YYEKEE (reference sequence). CDR3 length: 17 residues. CDR3 sequence (DNA): TGTGCCAGCAGCTTGGTGCCACAGGGTGGGATTGGTGAAAAACTGTTTTTT. Translation: CASSLVPQGGIGEKLFF. The whole variable domain, filled in from reference TRBV5-5 and TRBJ1-4, reads DAGVTQSPTHLIKTRGQQVTLRCSPISGHKSVSWYQQVLGQGPQFIFQYYEKEERGRGNFPDRFSARQFPNYSSELNVNALLLGDSALYLCASSLVPQGGIGEKLFFGSGTQLSVL.